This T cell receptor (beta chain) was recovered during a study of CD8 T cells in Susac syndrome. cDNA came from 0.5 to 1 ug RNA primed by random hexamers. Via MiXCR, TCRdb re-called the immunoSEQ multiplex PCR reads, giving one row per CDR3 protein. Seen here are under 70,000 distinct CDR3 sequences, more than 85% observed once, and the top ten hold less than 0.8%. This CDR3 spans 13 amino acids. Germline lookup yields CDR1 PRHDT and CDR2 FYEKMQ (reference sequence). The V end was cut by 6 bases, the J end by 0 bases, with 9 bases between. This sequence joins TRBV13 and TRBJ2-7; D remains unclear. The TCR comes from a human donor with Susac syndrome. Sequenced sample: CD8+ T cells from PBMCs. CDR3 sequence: CASSPLVSYEQYF. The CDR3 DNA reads TGTGCCAGCAGTCCCCTGGTCTCCTACGAGCAGTACTTC.